This T cell receptor beta chain stems from a study of blood T cell repertoires in COVID-19. Study details: Collection of acute and convalescent COVID-19 samples took place in the United States, Italy and Spain. PBMCs, B-cell-depleted T cells, or T cells were the source of the cDNA or gDNA that made up the material.

The V end lost 4 bases, the J end lost 6 bases, and 9 bases lay between the germline ends. Per germline, CDR1 ENHRY and CDR2 SYGVKD. The CDR3 is 13 amino acids. In the original processing: Reference gene primer amplification gave estimated nucleated cell counts. Libraries were prepared by immunoSEQ multiplex PCR; TCRdb keeps only in-frame clonotypes and omits some of them. From that table come the V and J calls and clone size; the DNA was used to work out D and trimming. The sample consists of some 9,000 clones, approximately 92% of them appearing once. The rearrangement joins TRBV10-3 to TRBJ2-2; TRBD2 is a possible D gene (6 bases). This sequence was found in a woman aged 50 to 60 with active COVID-19. Sequenced sample: peripheral blood. The CDR3: CAISGGLAGELFF. The CDR3 coding sequence is TGTGCCATCAGTGGGGGACTGGCCGGGGAGCTGTTTTTT.